This is a list of T cell receptor beta chains from one sample in a study of identical twins. MiXCR, applied by TCRdb to the 5' RACE reads, yields one record per CDR3 protein. The sample carries under 800,000 distinct CDR3 sequences, roughly 20% recorded once. A further study also used this sample, focusing on T cells expressing NK-cell markers.

Sequenced input: PBMCs. The receptors come from a young woman in good health. Both conserved end residues are part of each CDR3. The D gene is left open where the match is weak. Part of the rows lack a size; the others show once, few, many or a class for expanded clones.

length | J | V | size | D | DNA | CDR3
17 | TRBJ1-5 | TRBV20-1 | . | . | TGCAGTGCTAGAGGTAGAGGGCAGCCTTATAGCAATCAGCCCCAGCATTTT | CSARGRGQPYSNQPQHF
15 | TRBJ2-7 | TRBV4-2 | many | . | TGTGCCAGCAGCCAAGTGTCGGGACTCACCTACGAGCAGTACTTC | CASSQVSGLTYEQYF
15 | TRBJ2-6 | TRBV6-1 | . | . | TGTGCCAGCGGGACCCTGGCGTCTGGGGCCAACGTCCTGACTTTC | CASGTLASGANVLTF
17 | TRBJ2-1 | TRBV27 | . | . | TGTGCCAGCCAGCCCTACTTTGCCCGGAGCTCCTACAATGAGCAGTTCTTC | CASQPYFARSSYNEQFF
14 | TRBJ2-5 | TRBV13 | . | . | TGTGCCAGCAGGTTCGGGACGATGGGAGAGACCCAGTACTTC | CASRFGTMGETQYF
15 | TRBJ1-4 | TRBV7-9 | . | . | TGTGCCAGCAGCTTATATGGACAAGGAGGTGAAAAACTGTTTTTT | CASSLYGQGGEKLFF
16 | TRBJ2-3 | TRBV20-1 | many | TRBD2 | TGCAGTGCAGCCGGGACTAGCGGCGAGAATCGAGATACGCAGTATTTT | CSAAGTSGENRDTQYF
12 | TRBJ2-1 | TRBV12-3/TRBV12-4 | . | TRBD2 | TGTGCCAGCAGTTCCCGGACTAGCCGAGAGTTCTTC | CASSSRTSREFF
14 | TRBJ2-3 | TRBV6-1 | . | TRBD1 | TGTGCCAGCGACAGGGGTATGGGCACAGATACGCAGTATTTT | CASDRGMGTDTQYF
16 | TRBJ2-7 | TRBV25-1 | . | . | TGTGCCAGCAGTGAAGTCACAGACAACCCAGCCTACGAGCAGTACTTC | CASSEVTDNPAYEQYF
15 | TRBJ2-7 | TRBV6-1 | . | TRBD1 | TGTGCCAGCACTACATCCCTGGGACAGGTCTACGAGCAGTACTTC | CASTTSLGQVYEQYF
14 | TRBJ2-5 | TRBV6-5 | few | . | TGTGCCAGCAGTTACTCGTGGGGTAAAGAGACCCAGTACTTC | CASSYSWGKETQYF
11 | TRBJ2-7 | TRBV29-1 | few | . | TGCAGCGTCTATGGGACCTACGAGCAGTACTTC | CSVYGTYEQYF
16 | TRBJ2-1 | TRBV3-1 | . | . | TGTGCCAGCAGCCAAGAAGGGGGGCGCTCCTACAATGAGCAGTTCTTC | CASSQEGGRSYNEQFF
16 | TRBJ2-1 | TRBV7-9 | . | . | TGTGCCAGCAGGTTCCGGCCAGGAGGGCGCTACAATGAGCAGTTCTTC | CASRFRPGGRYNEQFF
15 | TRBJ2-7 | TRBV5-1 | once | TRBD2 | TGCGCCAGCACCCTAGCGGGAGGCCTCTCCTACGAGCAGTACTTC | CASTLAGGLSYEQYF
17 | TRBJ2-5 | TRBV7-9 | . | TRBD1 | TGTGCCAGCAGCTTAGCGATTAGCAGGGGGCGACAAGAGACCCAGTACTTC | CASSLAISRGRQETQYF
15 | TRBJ2-2 | TRBV5-1 | . | TRBD2 | TGCGCCAGCATCCCAGCGGGGGGGCGAACCGGGGAGCTGTTTTTT | CASIPAGGRTGELFF
12 | TRBJ2-2 | TRBV20-1 | . | TRBD2 | TGCAGTGGAGCGGGGGGCACCGGGGAGCTGTTTTTT | CSGAGGTGELFF
13 | TRBJ2-3 | TRBV27 | . | . | TGTGCCAGCAGTTCCGAAGCGGTAGATACGCAGTATTTT | CASSSEAVDTQYF
14 | TRBJ2-7 | TRBV7-8 | . | TRBD1 | TGTGCCAGCAGGTTGACAGGGATGACCTACGAGCAGTACTTC | CASRLTGMTYEQYF
16 | TRBJ1-2 | TRBV5-5 | . | . | TGTGCCAGCAGCTTTGGCACCCGGAGGGGAGGAGAGGGCTACACCTTC | CASSFGTRRGGEGYTF
12 | TRBJ1-2 | TRBV3-1 | few | . | TGTGCCAGCAGCCCGGGGGGACGTCACTTAACCTTC | CASSPGGRHLTF
14 | TRBJ2-7 | TRBV6-1 | . | . | TGTGCCAGCCGCCGTGAATACAGGTCCCACGAGCAGTACTTC | CASRREYRSHEQYF
12 | TRBJ2-7 | TRBV12-3/TRBV12-4 | . | . | TGTGCCAGCAGTTTCCCAGGGGACGAGCAGTACTTC | CASSFPGDEQYF
16 | TRBJ2-2 | TRBV6-2/TRBV6-3 | . | TRBD2 | TGTGCCAGCAGTTACCCCCTAGCGGGGGGCACCGGGGACCTGTTTTTT | CASSYPLAGGTGDLFF
13 | TRBJ2-1 | TRBV5-1 | many | . | TGCGCCAGCGGTATAAGCTCCTACAATGAGCAGTTCTTC | CASGISSYNEQFF
14 | TRBJ2-1 | TRBV20-1 | few | TRBD2 | TGCAGTGCTGTTCTGGGCGGGAGAGGGAATGAGCAGTTCTTC | CSAVLGGRGNEQFF
14 | TRBJ2-5 | TRBV5-1 | few | . | TGCGCCAGCAGCTTGGACAGTATGAGAGAGACCCAGTACTTC | CASSLDSMRETQYF
14 | TRBJ1-5 | TRBV12-3/TRBV12-4 | . | . | TGTGCCAGCGCCTTGGGGGGGCTGGGCCAGCCCCAGCATTTT | CASALGGLGQPQHF
12 | TRBJ1-1 | TRBV20-1 | many | . | TGCACCGGAACAGGGAAGAACACTGAAGCTTTCTTT | CTGTGKNTEAFF
14 | TRBJ2-7 | TRBV4-1 | few | . | TGCGCCAGCAGCCAAGCTCCAGGAACCTACGAGCAGTACTTC | CASSQAPGTYEQYF
15 | TRBJ2-7 | TRBV4-3 | few | . | TGCGCCAGCAGCCTCGAAACAGTCTCCTCCTACGAGCAGTACTTC | CASSLETVSSYEQYF
14 | TRBJ2-2 | TRBV7-2 | many | . | TGTGCCAGCAGCTTAGCGCGACAACACGGGGAGCTGTTTTTT | CASSLARQHGELFF
13 | TRBJ2-5 | TRBV5-1 | . | TRBD2 | TGCGCCAGCAGCCGGGAGGGCCAAGAGACCCAGTACTTC | CASSREGQETQYF